This TCR beta chain is drawn from a study of cytomegalovirus exposure and HLA in healthy donors. Findings of the study overall: Fewer N-insertions (relative to the 666-donor mean) were reportedly seen in an Asian-associated ancestry cluster in a later analysis. The study labeled around 160 TCR beta chains cytomegalovirus-associated.

The CDR3 extends over 17 amino acids. Between the trimmed V and J ends, which lost 2 bases and 1 base, there was a span of 15 bases. Germline V gene data show CDR1 as MDHEN and CDR2 as SYDVKM. This clone was recorded only once. Its matching antigen is unknown. The study ran its PCR with 60 Vbeta and 13 Jbeta primers. Per the study methods: Roughly 11 million shared chains were among 80 million or so unique TCR beta chains counted in a later analysis. Sequencing was performed with immunoSEQ multiplex PCR; in TCRdb, only in-frame clones are kept and a portion is missing. V and J calls and clone size follow that table, whereas D and trimming were derived from the DNA. This table has some 150,000 clones, roughly 74% appearing once.

V is TRBV28 and J is TRBJ2-4; the D gene is possibly TRBD2 (7 bases). The sequenced sample consisted of PBMCs. The clonotype originates from a man between 18 and 35 years old in good health and CMV-seronegative. Here the CDR3 reads CASSLKGGGRAKNIQYF. CDR3 coding DNA: TGTGCCAGCAGTTTAAAGGGGGGGGGTCGGGCCAAAAACATTCAGTACTTC.